This T cell receptor beta chain was sequenced during a study of blood T cell repertoires in COVID-19. Study details: Material from acute and convalescent COVID-19 was sourced from the United States, Italy and Spain. Nucleic acid was either cDNA or gDNA, and it came from T cells, B-cell-depleted T cells, or PBMCs.

Participant-reported clinical history was the basis for cohort assignment. Method: immunoSEQ multiplex PCR; TCRdb's copy keeps in-frame clones and lacks some. The sample lists 270,000 or so clones; around 93% were seen once. The germline CDR1 and CDR2 sequences are SQVTM and ANQGSEA. The length of the CDR3 is 13 residues. The J segment lost 5 bases and the V segment lost 6 bases, leaving 9 bases of the junction unmatched. The source is a man between 40 and 49 years old who had been exposed to COVID-19. What was sequenced was PBMCs or T cells enriched from blood (not recorded which). V gene TRBV29-1 combines with J gene TRBJ1-1, with 7 nucleotides matching TRBD1. This CDR3 reads CSVERQGRTEAFF. The CDR3, as DNA: TGCAGCGTAGAAAGACAGGGACGGACTGAAGCTTTCTTT.